The sample holds many counts of the clone carrying this TCR beta chain. Its antigen remains unidentified. CDR3 length: 17 amino acids. The V gene end was trimmed by 6 bases and the J gene end by 0 bases; junction bases not matched to a gene: 5. Unique molecular identifiers featured in how the TCRbeta library was prepared. TCRdb reanalysed the PCR reads using MiXCR and keeps one entry per CDR3 protein. The table shows fewer than 500,000 distinct CDR3 sequences, with 43% occurring only once. The data originate from a study of T-cell reconstitution after alpha-beta-depleted transplantation in children. Study-wide results and caveats: It was reported that alpha-beta T cells came from several hundred expanded graft clones (about two months after transplant). Day-60 TCRbeta diversity that was high in some patients was derived from surviving recipient T cells and thymic progenitors.

The chain joins TRBV12-3 or TRBV12-4 to TRBJ2-1; 13 positions match TRBD2. This material consisted of PBMCs, taken before TCRalphabeta/CD19-depleted stem cell transplant. The TCR sequence derives from a girl aged 2-9 years with aplastic anemia, due to receive a stem cell transplant. CDR3 in amino acids: CASSSRTSGSSYNEQFF. CDR3 DNA sequence: TGTGCCAGCAGCTCCCGGACTAGCGGGAGCTCCTACAATGAGCAGTTCTTC.